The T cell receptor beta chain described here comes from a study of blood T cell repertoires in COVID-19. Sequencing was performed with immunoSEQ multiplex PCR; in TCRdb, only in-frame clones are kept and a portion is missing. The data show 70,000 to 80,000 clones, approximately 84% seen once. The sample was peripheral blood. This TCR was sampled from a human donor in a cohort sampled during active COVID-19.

In nucleotides, the CDR3 is TGTGCCAGCAGTTTATTAGGGGGGGGGCCCACTGAAGCTTTCTTT. This encodes CASSLLGGGPTEAFF. This chain uses TRBV28 with TRBJ1-1; D may be TRBD1 (6 bases). Deletions cut 1 base from V and 4 bases from J, with 13 bases between. The CDR3 contains 15 residues. Looked up from germline, CDR1 is MDHEN and CDR2 is SYDVKM.